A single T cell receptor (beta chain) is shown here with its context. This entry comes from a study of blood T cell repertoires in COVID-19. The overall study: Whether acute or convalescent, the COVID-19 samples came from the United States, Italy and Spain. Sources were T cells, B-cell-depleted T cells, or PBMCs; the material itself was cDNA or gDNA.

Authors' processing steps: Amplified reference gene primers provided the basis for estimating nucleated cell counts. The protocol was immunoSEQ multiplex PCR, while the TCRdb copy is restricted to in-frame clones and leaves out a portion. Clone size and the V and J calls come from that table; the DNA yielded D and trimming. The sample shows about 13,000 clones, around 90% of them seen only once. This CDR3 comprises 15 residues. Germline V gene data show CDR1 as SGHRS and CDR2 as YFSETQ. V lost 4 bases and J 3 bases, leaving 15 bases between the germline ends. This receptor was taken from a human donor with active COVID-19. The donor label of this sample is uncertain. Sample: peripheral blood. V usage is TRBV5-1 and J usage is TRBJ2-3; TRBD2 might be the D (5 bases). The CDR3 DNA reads TGCGCCAGCAGCATTGAGGGTGACTCGACAGATACGCAGTATTTT. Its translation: CASSIEGDSTDTQYF.